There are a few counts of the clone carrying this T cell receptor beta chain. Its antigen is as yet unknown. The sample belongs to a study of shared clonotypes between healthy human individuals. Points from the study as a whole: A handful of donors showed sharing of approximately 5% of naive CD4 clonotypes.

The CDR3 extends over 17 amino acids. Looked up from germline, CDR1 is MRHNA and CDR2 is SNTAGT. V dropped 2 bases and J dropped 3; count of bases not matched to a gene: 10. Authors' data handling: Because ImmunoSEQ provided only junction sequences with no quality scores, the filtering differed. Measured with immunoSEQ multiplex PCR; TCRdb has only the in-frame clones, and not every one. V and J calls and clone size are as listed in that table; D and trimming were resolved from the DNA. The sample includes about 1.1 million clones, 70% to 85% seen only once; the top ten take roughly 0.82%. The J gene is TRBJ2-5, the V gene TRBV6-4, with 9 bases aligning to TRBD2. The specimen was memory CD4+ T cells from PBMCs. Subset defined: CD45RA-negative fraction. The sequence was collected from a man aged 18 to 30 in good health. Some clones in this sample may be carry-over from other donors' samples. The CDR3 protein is CASSDAHGTSPEETQYF. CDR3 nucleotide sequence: TGTGCCAGCAGTGACGCGCACGGGACTAGCCCTGAAGAGACCCAGTACTTC.